This T cell receptor (beta chain) was sequenced for a study of radiotherapy plus CTLA-4 blockade in lung cancer. In this sample, this clone turned up once. CDR3 length: 15 residues. Germline V gene sequence: CDR1 SEHNR, CDR2 FQNEAQ (reference sequence). V dropped 5 bases and J dropped 5; count of bases not matched to a gene: 8. Repertoires were generated with immunoSEQ multiplex PCR, while TCRdb's copy carries only in-frame clones and drops some. Among roughly 110,000 clones, approximately 80% were seen once, and the ten largest hold 3.3%. Participants had chemo-refractory metastatic non-small-cell lung cancer and were treated with focal radiation plus ipilimumab CTLA-4 blockade.

The clonotype was recovered from a human donor with non-small cell lung cancer that progressed on radiotherapy plus ipilimumab. Some clones in this sample may be carry-over from other donors' samples. The chain links TRBV7-9 to TRBJ2-7, with 11 bases identical to TRBD1. Sequenced here: peripheral blood, sampled from a patient treated with radiotherapy plus ipilimumab. DNA for the CDR3: TGTGCCAGCAGCCCATGGACAGGGGGCACCGACGAGCAGTACTTC. This sequence encodes CASSPWTGGTDEQYF.